This T cell receptor beta chain was identified in a study of T-cell memory formation after mild COVID-19. Study summary: The two donors had largely donor-specific TCR clusters.

This clonotype was observed a handful of times. No antigen is known for it. Libraries for TCRalpha and TCRbeta carried sample barcodes and unique molecular identifiers via 5'RACE. TCRdb processed the 5' RACE reads anew with MiXCR; each CDR3 protein has one entry. The profile covers around 220,000 distinct CDR3 sequences, with 16% appearing a single time and 3.5% taken by the ten largest. Findings of the study overall: Confirmation was lacking for SARS-CoV-2 specificity of second-wave clones that peaked on day 37. Clones that shrank (day 15 to 85) were balanced CD4/CD8, whereas later expanders leaned CD4+.

Germline CDR1 and CDR2: SGHRS and YFSETQ. The CDR3 has 15 residues. Trimming removed 1 base from V and 4 bases from J, with 13 bases in between. The gene calls are TRBV5-1 and TRBJ2-3; D is perhaps TRBD2 (7 bases). The sequence came from a man younger than 35 who had mild COVID-19 (a few samples of this study predate the infection). Cell type and time point are not known. Sample: PBMCs or a T cell subset sorted from them (not recorded which). CDR3 bases: TGCGCCAGCAGCTTGTCGGGGGGCCCTTCAGATACGCAGTATTTT. This codes for CASSLSGGPSDTQYF.